Listed below are T cell receptor beta chains from one sample, sequenced in a study of shared clonotypes between healthy human individuals. Some clones are missing from TCRdb's copy, which holds only in-frame ones; the method was immunoSEQ multiplex PCR. The sample carries millions of clones, 85% to 95% recorded once. Sequenced material: naive CD8+ T cells from PBMCs. The receptors were gathered from a man aged 18 to 29 in good health. Some clones in this sample may be carry-over from other donors' samples. The CDR3 runs from the conserved cysteine through the conserved F or W. A D gene is named only where the DNA matches it firmly. Clone size is given for some rows only: seen once, a few or many times, or a class if the clone is expanded.

v_gene	d_gene	j_gene	abundance	CDR3aa	CDR3nt
TRBV9	NA	TRBJ1-1	NA	CASSVGAWTEAFF	TGTGCCAGCAGCGTAGGCGCGTGGACTGAAGCTTTCTTT
TRBV7-6	TRBD1	TRBJ2-2	NA	CASSPRQGAPSGELFF	TGTGCCAGCAGCCCAAGACAGGGGGCGCCGTCCGGGGAGCTGTTTTTT
TRBV27	TRBD1	TRBJ2-7	NA	CASAGQGNRGGEQYF	TGTGCCAGCGCGGGACAGGGGAATCGTGGGGGGGAGCAGTACTTC
TRBV10-2	TRBD2	TRBJ2-1	NA	CASSESRGASGSYNEQFF	TGCGCCAGCAGTGAGTCACGGGGAGCTAGCGGGAGCTACAATGAGCAGTTCTTC
TRBV25-1	TRBD1	TRBJ1-2	NA	CASSDDRGLRGYTF	TGTGCCAGCAGCGATGACAGGGGGCTTCGAGGCTACACCTTC
TRBV19	NA	TRBJ2-5	once	CASSSTDRKETQYF	TGTGCCAGTAGTTCTACCGACAGAAAAGAGACCCAGTACTTC
TRBV7-9	NA	TRBJ2-7	NA	CASSLASLYEQYF	TGTGCCAGCAGCTTAGCGTCCCTCTACGAGCAGTACTTC
TRBV28	NA	TRBJ1-5	NA	CASSPDRYQPQHF	TGTGCCAGCAGTCCCGACCGATATCAGCCCCAGCATTTT
TRBV10-3	TRBD2	TRBJ2-7	NA	CAISEDGTSGRPSTYEQYF	TGTGCCATCAGTGAGGACGGGACTAGCGGGAGGCCTAGTACCTACGAGCAGTACTTC
TRBV19	NA	TRBJ2-2	NA	CASSTGVDTGELFF	TGTGCCAGTAGTACAGGGGTGGACACCGGGGAGCTGTTTTTT
TRBV6-5	TRBD1	TRBJ2-2	NA	CASSNPGQATGELFF	TGTGCCAGCAGTAATCCGGGACAGGCTACCGGGGAGCTGTTTTTT
TRBV28	TRBD1	TRBJ1-4	NA	CASSPTGEGLNEKLFF	TGTGCCAGCAGCCCTACAGGGGAAGGGCTTAATGAAAAACTGTTTTTT
TRBV7-6	NA	TRBJ2-7	NA	CASRGGGSYEQYF	TGTGCCAGCAGAGGAGGGGGCTCCTACGAGCAGTACTTC
TRBV7-8	NA	TRBJ2-4	NA	CASSSQGGWSTADNIQYF	TGTGCCAGCAGCTCACAAGGGGGATGGAGTACAGCTGACAACATTCAGTACTTC
TRBV9	NA	TRBJ2-1	NA	CASSVGAGNEQFF	TGTGCCAGCAGCGTGGGGGCAGGGAATGAGCAGTTCTTC
TRBV15	NA	TRBJ1-5	once	CATSRGVQDSNQPQHF	TGTGCCACCAGCAGAGGAGTGCAGGACAGCAATCAGCCCCAGCATTTT
TRBV4-1	NA	TRBJ1-5	NA	CASSQERNQPQHF	TGCGCCAGCAGCCAAGAGCGCAATCAGCCCCAGCATTTT
TRBV6-6	TRBD2	TRBJ2-7	NA	CASSYSPSGTYEQYF	TGTGCCAGCAGTTACTCGCCTAGCGGGACCTACGAGCAGTACTTC
TRBV11-2	NA	TRBJ2-1	once	CASGYSRDEQFF	TGTGCCAGCGGATATTCAAGGGATGAGCAGTTCTTC